This paragraph covers one T cell receptor (beta chain) sequence. This clonotype has more than one count but fewer than ten. There is no known antigen for this receptor. No per-base quality is available; no much larger clone lies one base away. The entry originates in a study of blood T cells in healthy people across ages (dated by TCRdb to between 2014 and 2017). For context, the study as a whole: Template switching captured roughly one uniquely barcoded TCR beta cDNA molecule per two T cells in model experiments. To track age-related changes in TCR beta repertoire diversity, the study relied on deep sequencing normalized with unique cDNA molecular identifiers. Donors of different ages were randomly distributed across sequencing lanes to avoid experimental bias. For two donors (one aged 18 to 30 and one aged 80 or older), the study analyzed two additional independent replicas of 1 million unique cDNA reads from the same blood draw. The donors were split into four age groups: young (average about 16 years), middle-aged (roughly 39), aged (over 55) and long-lived (more than 80).

Via the germline V gene, CDR1 is SNHLY and CDR2 FYNNEI. Reading from cysteine to phenylalanine, the CDR3 counts 13 amino acids. Only the CDR3 portion is preserved as DNA: 39 bases, with reading frame beginning at the first base. V and J are truncated by 4 bases and 4 bases respectively, leaving an intervening sequence of 10 bases. Receptor libraries were prepared by 5' RACE. Sequencing took place on an Illumina HiSeq 2500. A second PCR of about 6 to 12 cycles was run with a J-beta primer mix and a sample-barcoded 5' primer. A template-switch 5' adaptor carrying 12 random nucleotides introduced a unique molecular identifier onto each TCR beta cDNA molecule. At least 2.5 million CDR3-containing paired-end reads were obtained from each sample. First-strand cDNA synthesis was performed from all RNA using the Mint cDNA synthesis kit, with priming by a TRBC-specific oligonucleotide. Following uracil-DNA glycosylase treatment, a first 18-cycle PCR with universal primers M1SS and BC2_uni_R was performed on all cDNA. Under the source paper's analysis protocol: For normalization, 1 million high-quality reads, each with a distinct molecular identifier, were randomly selected from each sample. Instead of being binned into consensus sequences, reads that shared molecular identifiers were thrown out. MiTCR, with a Q25 quality threshold and the strictest error-elimination algorithm, was used for CDR3 identification, clonotype clustering and error correction. A nonparametric unseen species model with Euler transformation was used to estimate lower-bound total TCR beta diversity. TCRdb reprocessed the public reads (quality trimming at Q25 with fastp, clone calling with MiXCR) and kept in-frame beta chains. All rows with the same CDR3 protein become a single entry with the most common DNA and genes. These V and J calls rely on TCRdb rather than the paper's analysis. This sample holds roughly 570,000 distinct CDR3 sequences; about 26% were observed only once. The ten largest make up approximately 17% of the sample.

Systemically healthy Caucasian individuals from Russia, some 38 in total and aged about 6 to 100 years, were included as donors. Each donor gave ten milliliters of peripheral blood, drawn into EDTA-treated Vacutainer tubes. Ficoll-Paque density-gradient centrifugation was used to isolate PBMCs, with at least 6.5 million per sample. Total RNA was extracted from PBMCs with Trizol reagent, with at least 6 micrograms obtained per sample. For every donor, an aliquot of PBMCs went through flow cytometry to measure the percentages of naive CD45RAhigh/CD27high T cells. Results and caveats for the whole study, not just this receptor: Compared with the aged group, more naive CD4+ T cells, fewer expanded clones and increased TCR diversity were shown by the long-lived group, suggesting age selection. Estimates of total diversity based on one million sequenced T cells were regarded as lower bounds and as underestimates. Because profiling used bulk unsorted PBMCs, naive and antigen-experienced compartments could not be compared conclusively. The CMV infection status of donors was not known, potentially confounding age-related changes in expanded clonotypes. Observed TCR beta diversity per million T cells fell roughly linearly with age, and a significant reduction was already apparent by age approximately 41. Observed TCR beta diversity correlated strongly with the percentage of naive T cells measured by flow cytometry.

This receptor chain uses TRBV2 and TRBJ1-2, and possibly TRBD1, on 5 matching bases. The clonotype originates from a woman in her 70s in good health. The sequencing input was blood. The nucleotide sequence reads as follows: TGTGCCAGCAGTGGGCAGGGAAGCTATGGCTACACCTTC. Its translation reads: CASSGQGSYGYTF.